This T cell receptor (beta chain) was documented in a study of T-cell reconstitution after alpha-beta-depleted transplantation in children. Regarding the study as a whole: Expanded graft clones numbering several hundred reportedly gave rise to alpha-beta T cells about two months after transplant. T-cell counts and diversity at one year post-transplant came mainly from newly produced T cells. Surviving recipient T cells and thymic progenitors accounted for the high day-60 TCRbeta diversity observed in some patients.

Preparation of the TCRbeta library was carried out with unique molecular identifiers. TCRdb analysed the PCR reads with MiXCR anew, one entry per CDR3 protein. The sample includes about 980,000 distinct CDR3 sequences, roughly 29% of them seen just once. V gave up 5 bases and J gave up 5 bases; unmatched junction bases: 11. This CDR3 contains 16 residues. Germline CDR1 is SGHRS and CDR2 is YFSETQ. This clonotype was seen a few times. What it recognizes is unknown. The V and J genes are TRBV5-1 and TRBJ2-3; 10 bases are a match to TRBD1. The sequence came from a boy in the first two years of life who had a stem cell transplant for SCID, so the T cells may come from the graft donor. The starting material was PBMCs, mostly from graft donor cells, obtained 360 days after TCRalphabeta/CD19-depleted stem cell transplant. The CDR3 coding sequence is TGCGCCAGCAGTAGGCGTTTCGGACAGGGGGAAGATACGCAGTATTTT. Encoded protein: CASSRRFGQGEDTQYF.